One sample yielded the 9 T cell receptor beta chains listed below, sequenced in a study of blood T cell repertoires in COVID-19. The repertoire was sequenced with immunoSEQ multiplex PCR; TCRdb's copy has only in-frame clones and lacks some. The table includes around 67,000 clones, about 83% detected once. The sample taken for sequencing was peripheral blood. These receptors came from a woman of 80 years or more with acute or convalescent COVID-19.

CDR3 region: CASSLYSRSDTQYF. The CDR3 DNA is TGTGCCAGCAGCCTTTATAGCCGGTCAGATACGCAGTATTTT. The rearrangement uses TRBV5-8 and TRBJ2-3, with D uncertain. This CDR3 contains 14 residues. Looked up from germline, CDR1 is SGHTS and CDR2 is YDEGEE. V lost 4 bases, J lost 4 bases, and 13 bases lay in between.

V gene TRBV7-9 combines with J gene TRBJ2-7; 8 bases fit TRBD1. The CDR3 consists of 16 residues. After removal of 1 base from V and 2 bases from J, the junction contained 7 bases not matched to a gene. CDR1 is SEHNR and CDR2 is FQNEAQ in the germline V gene (reference sequence). CDR3 sequence (DNA): TGTGCCAGCAGCTTAGTTTCGGGGACAGGAACCTACGAGCAGTACTTC. This sequence encodes CASSLVSGTGTYEQYF. The whole variable domain, remainder taken from reference TRBV7-9 and TRBJ2-7, is DTGVSQNPRHKITKRGQNVTFRCDPISEHNRLYWYRQTLGQGPEFLTYFQNEAQLEKSRLLSDRFSAERPKGSFSTLEIQRTEQGDSAMYLCASSLVSGTGTYEQYFGPGTRLTVT.

CDR3 nucleotide sequence: TGTGCCAGCAGCCCCGGGGGGGGGCGAGAAAAACTGTTTTTT. Its translation: CASSPGGGREKLFF. The V gene is TRBV6-5, the J gene TRBJ1-4, with TRBD1 as a possible D gene (6 bases). V was trimmed by 6 bases and J by 8 bases, leaving 16 bases between them. Germline V CDR1 and CDR2: MNHEY, SVGAGI. The CDR3 consists of 14 residues.

The rearrangement uses TRBV6-5 and TRBJ1-5; 8 bases agree with TRBD1. The CDR3 has 13 residues. Germline V lookup: CDR1 MNHEY, CDR2 SVGAGI. With V trimmed by 9 bases and J by 5 bases, 6 bases remained unmatched. The DNA of the CDR3 is TGTGCCAGTGGGACAGGAGCTGATCAGCCCCAGCATTTT. Translated, it gives CASGTGADQPQHF.

The rearrangement joins TRBV24-1 to TRBJ1-1, with 8 bases identical to TRBD1. Per the germline V gene, CDR1 is KGHDR and CDR2 is SFDVKD. Germline trimming cut 3 bases from V and 7 bases from J; bases unmatched to any gene: 3. The CDR3 totals 13 residues. CDR3 bases: TGTGCCACCAGTGATCGGACAGGGATTGAAGCTTTCTTT. Encoded protein: CATSDRTGIEAFF.

A note on this clone: The sample has other DNA sequences that encode this CDR3 too. This chain uses TRBV4-3 with TRBJ1-1, with D possibly TRBD1 on 6 matching bases. The germline CDR1 and CDR2 sequences are LGHNA and YSLEER. This CDR3 has 16 amino acids. Trimming shortened V by 0 bases and J by 2 bases, and 13 bases separated the two germline ends. This CDR3 reads CASSQETGTLNTEAFF. For the CDR3, the DNA is TGCGCCAGCAGCCAAGAAACAGGGACCTTAAACACTGAAGCTTTCTTT.

The chain joins TRBV11-3 to TRBJ2-1, with 7 bases matching TRBD2. CDR1 and CDR2 (germline): SGHNT, YENEEA. This CDR3 is built from 15 residues. V was clipped by 4 bases and J by 9 bases; unmatched bases: 12. The CDR3 region has the DNA TGTGCCAGCAGCTCTGGACTAGAGGGTTTTGGTGAGCAGTTCTTC. Amino acids: CASSSGLEGFGEQFF.

The genes are TRBV27 and TRBJ2-7; 8 bases are a match to TRBD1. This CDR3 is 15 amino acids long. Looked up from germline, CDR1 is MNHEY and CDR2 is SMNVEV (reference sequence). J was trimmed by 2 bases and V by 2 bases; bases with no gene match: 5. The CDR3: CASSLRLGQAYEQYF. Here the CDR3 DNA reads TGTGCCAGCAGTTTAAGGCTGGGACAGGCCTACGAGCAGTACTTC.

This clone was found once. The chain recombines TRBV4-1 with TRBJ2-7, with 7 bases matching TRBD1. CDR3 size: 15 residues. V lost 5 bases to trimming and J lost 0 bases; unmatched junction nucleotides: 7. Germline lookup yields CDR1 MGHRA and CDR2 YSYEKL. The CDR3 reads CASSFRDSYSYEQYF. CDR3 coding DNA: TGCGCCAGCAGCTTCCGGGACAGCTACTCCTACGAGCAGTACTTC.